These 7 T cell receptor beta chains were sequenced from one sample in a study of cytomegalovirus exposure and HLA in healthy donors. Use of 60 Vbeta and 13 Jbeta primers characterized the PCR. Produced via immunoSEQ multiplex PCR; TCRdb's table is partial and in-frame only. Among 150,000 to 200,000 clones listed, around 81% were seen once. The source material was PBMCs. The receptors shown here come from a man aged 25 to 40 in good health and CMV-seronegative.

This chain uses TRBV7-3 with TRBJ2-7, with 7 bases matching TRBD1. CDR3 length equals 16 residues. J gave up 6 bases and V 2 bases, and 13 bases lay outside the gene matches. Germline CDR1 reads SGHTA; CDR2 reads FQGTGA. CDR3 in amino acids: CASSLLKAGGLGEQYF. The CDR3 coding sequence is TGTGCCAGCAGCTTATTAAAGGCAGGGGGTTTGGGCGAGCAGTACTTC. Using reference TRBV7-3 and TRBJ2-7 for the parts outside the CDR3, the full variable domain is GAGVSQTPSNKVTEKGKYVELRCDPISGHTALYWYRQSLGQGPEFLIYFQGTGAADDSGLPNDRFFAVRPEGSVSTLKIQRTERGDSAVYLCASSLLKAGGLGEQYFGPGTRLTVT.

The chain has TRBV6-1 and TRBJ1-1, with 7 bases fitting TRBD1. This CDR3 is built from 15 residues. The V segment lost 4 bases and the J segment 5 bases; nucleotides outside the gene matches: 10. Germline CDR1 MNHNS, CDR2 SASEGT. CDR3 sequence reads: CASSANTGVGTEAFF. The CDR3 DNA reads TGTGCCAGCAGTGCAAACACAGGGGTGGGAACTGAAGCTTTCTTT.

The rearrangement uses TRBV28 and TRBJ1-5; a weak D match, TRBD1 (6 bases). V lost 5 bases and J lost 2, with 7 bases in between. This CDR3 is 13 amino acids long. Per germline, CDR1 MDHEN and CDR2 SYDVKM. This CDR3 is CASSRQGNQPQHF. CDR3 in DNA: TGTGCCAGCAGTCGACAGGGCAATCAGCCCCAGCATTTT.

This clone has just one count. This chain connects TRBV6-5 to TRBJ1-2; 7 bases are shared with TRBD1. V gave up 5 bases and J gave up 4 bases; unmatched junction bases: 4. Germline CDR1 reads MNHEY; CDR2 reads SVGAGI. The CDR3 runs to 13 residues. CDR3 protein: CASSDRVTYGYTF. Here the CDR3 DNA reads TGTGCCAGCAGTGACAGGGTTACCTATGGCTACACCTTC.

The rearrangement links TRBV6-5 to TRBJ2-2, with 10 bases matching TRBD1. This CDR3 has 15 residues. V shed 5 bases, J shed 1 base, and the junction held 1 base outside the gene matches. Per the germline V gene, CDR1 is MNHEY and CDR2 is SVGAGI. The CDR3 protein is CASSRTGGNTGELFF. DNA of the CDR3: TGTGCCAGCAGTCGGACAGGGGGGAACACCGGGGAGCTGTTTTTT.

The chain couples TRBV5-6 to TRBJ2-5, with 9 bases matching TRBD1. TRBJ2-7 explains the end of the DNA better; the J call may be wrong. From germline, CDR1 is SGHDT and CDR2 YYEEEE. The CDR3 is made up of 14 amino acids. For the CDR3, the DNA is TGTGCCAGCAGCTTCGGGACAGGGACCTACGAGCAGTACTTC. Protein sequence: CASSFGTGTYEQYF.

This rearrangement joins TRBV6-5 to TRBJ2-7, with 7 bases aligning to TRBD2. Germline-derived CDR1 and CDR2 are MNHEY and SVGAGI. V dropped 1 base and J dropped 7; count of bases not matched to a gene: 1. This CDR3 region has 12 residues. The CDR3 sequence is CASSYWGGEQYF. In DNA, the CDR3 is TGTGCCAGCAGTTACTGGGGGGGAGAGCAGTACTTC.